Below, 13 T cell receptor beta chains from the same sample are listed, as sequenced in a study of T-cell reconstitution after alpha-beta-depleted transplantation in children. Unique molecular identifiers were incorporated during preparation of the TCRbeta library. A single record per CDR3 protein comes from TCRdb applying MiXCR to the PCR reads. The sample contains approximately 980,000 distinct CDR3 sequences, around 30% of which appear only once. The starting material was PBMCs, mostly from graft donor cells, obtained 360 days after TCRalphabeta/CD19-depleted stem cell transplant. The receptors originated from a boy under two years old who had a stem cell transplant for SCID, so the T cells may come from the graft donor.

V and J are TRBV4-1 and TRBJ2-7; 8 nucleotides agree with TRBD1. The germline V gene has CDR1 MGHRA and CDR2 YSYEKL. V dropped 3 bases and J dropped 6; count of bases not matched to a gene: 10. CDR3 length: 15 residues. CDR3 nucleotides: TGCGCCAGCAGCCACCGGGACAGGTTAGGGGGCGAGCAGTACTTC. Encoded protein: CASSHRDRLGGEQYF.

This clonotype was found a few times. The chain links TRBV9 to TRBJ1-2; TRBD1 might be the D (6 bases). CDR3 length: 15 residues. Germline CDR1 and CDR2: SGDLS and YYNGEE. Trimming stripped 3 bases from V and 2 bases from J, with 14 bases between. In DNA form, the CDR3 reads TGTGCCAGCAGCGCGGGAACAGGGCCGAACTATGGCTACACCTTC. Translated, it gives CASSAGTGPNYGYTF.

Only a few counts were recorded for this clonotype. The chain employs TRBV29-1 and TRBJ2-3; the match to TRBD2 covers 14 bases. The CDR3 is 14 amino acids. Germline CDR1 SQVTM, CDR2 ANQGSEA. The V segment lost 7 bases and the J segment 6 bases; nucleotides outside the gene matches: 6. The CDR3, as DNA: TGCAGCGAGGGACTAGCGGGGGCCCCCGATACGCAGTATTTT. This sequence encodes CSEGLAGAPDTQYF.

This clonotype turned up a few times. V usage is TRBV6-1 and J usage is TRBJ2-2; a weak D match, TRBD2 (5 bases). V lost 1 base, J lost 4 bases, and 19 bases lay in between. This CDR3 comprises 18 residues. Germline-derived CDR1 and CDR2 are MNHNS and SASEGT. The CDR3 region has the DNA TGTGCCAGCAGTGAAGGGCAGCCCCCCCGGGAAGGCACCGGGGAGCTGTTTTTT. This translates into CASSEGQPPREGTGELFF.

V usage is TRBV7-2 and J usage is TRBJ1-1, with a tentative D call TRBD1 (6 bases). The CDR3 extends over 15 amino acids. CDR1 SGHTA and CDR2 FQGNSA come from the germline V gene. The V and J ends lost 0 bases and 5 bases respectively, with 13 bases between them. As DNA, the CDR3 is TGTGCCAGCAGCTTAGCTCGCAGGGGAGAAACTGAAGCTTTCTTT. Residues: CASSLARRGETEAFF. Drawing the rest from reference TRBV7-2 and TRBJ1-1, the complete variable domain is GAGVSQSPSNKVTEKGKDVELRCDPISGHTALYWYRQSLGQGLEFLIYFQGNSAPDKSGLPSDRFSAERTGGSVSTLTIQRTQQEDSAVYLCASSLARRGETEAFFGQGTRLTVV.

In DNA form, the CDR3 reads TGTGCCAGCAGCCTCCTAGAATACAATGAGCAGTTCTTC. This codes for CASSLLEYNEQFF. The V and J genes are TRBV9 and TRBJ2-1; D is unclear. V dropped 4 bases and J dropped 4 bases, with 9 bases sitting between them. Germline V gene lookup returns CDR1 SGDLS and CDR2 YYNGEE. CDR3 length: 13 residues.

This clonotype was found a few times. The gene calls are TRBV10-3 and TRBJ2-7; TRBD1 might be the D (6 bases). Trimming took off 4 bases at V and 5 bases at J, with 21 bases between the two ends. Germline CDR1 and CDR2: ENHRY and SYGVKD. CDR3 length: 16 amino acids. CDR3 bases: TGTGCCATCAGTGCGGTTCCCTCTCAACAGGGAAACGAGCAGTACTTC. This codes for CAISAVPSQQGNEQYF.

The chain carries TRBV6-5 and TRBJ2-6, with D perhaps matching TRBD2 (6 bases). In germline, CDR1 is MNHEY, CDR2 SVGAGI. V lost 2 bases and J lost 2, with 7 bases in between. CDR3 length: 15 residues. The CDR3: CASSYGGTGANVLTF. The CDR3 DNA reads TGTGCCAGCAGTTACGGGGGGACTGGGGCCAACGTCCTGACTTTC.

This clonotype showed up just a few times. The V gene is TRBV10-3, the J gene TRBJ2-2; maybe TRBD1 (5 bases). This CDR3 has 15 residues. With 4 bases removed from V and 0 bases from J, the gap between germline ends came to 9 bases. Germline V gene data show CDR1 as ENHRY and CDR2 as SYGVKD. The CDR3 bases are TGTGCCATCAGTGGGTCCAGGGCGAACACCGGGGAGCTGTTTTTT. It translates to CAISGSRANTGELFF.

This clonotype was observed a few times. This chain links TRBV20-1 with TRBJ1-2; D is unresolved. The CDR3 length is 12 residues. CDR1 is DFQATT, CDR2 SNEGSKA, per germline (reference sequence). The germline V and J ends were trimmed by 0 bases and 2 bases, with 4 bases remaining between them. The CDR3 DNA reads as TGCAGTGCTAGAGATGAGAACTATGGCTACACCTTC. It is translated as CSARDENYGYTF.

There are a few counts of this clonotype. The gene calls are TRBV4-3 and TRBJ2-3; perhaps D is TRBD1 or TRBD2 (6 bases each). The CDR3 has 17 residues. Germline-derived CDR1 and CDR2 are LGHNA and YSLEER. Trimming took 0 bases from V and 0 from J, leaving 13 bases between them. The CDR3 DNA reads TGCGCCAGCAGCCAAGAGGGGGGCCTTCTTAGCACAGATACGCAGTATTTT. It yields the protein CASSQEGGLLSTDTQYF.

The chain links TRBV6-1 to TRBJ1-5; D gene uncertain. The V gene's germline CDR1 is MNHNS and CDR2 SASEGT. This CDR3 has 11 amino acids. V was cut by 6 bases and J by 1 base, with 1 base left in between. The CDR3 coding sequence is TGTGCCAGCAGGAGCAATCAGCCCCAGCATTTT. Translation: CASRSNQPQHF.

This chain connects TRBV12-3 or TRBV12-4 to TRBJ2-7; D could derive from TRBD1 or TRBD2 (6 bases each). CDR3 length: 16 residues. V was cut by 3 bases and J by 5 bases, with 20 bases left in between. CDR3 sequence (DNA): TGTGCCAGCAGTTTCCCACCGGGGGCGGTATTTCACGAGCAGTACTTC. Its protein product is CASSFPPGAVFHEQYF.